This T cell receptor beta chain originates from a study of CD8 T cells in Susac syndrome. Germline assignment: CDR1 DFQATT and CDR2 SNEGSKA (reference sequence). The V end was cut by 0 bases, the J end by 2 bases, with 11 bases between. The CDR3 is 14 residues long. RNA, at about 0.45 to 1 ug, was reverse transcribed with random hexamers. TCRdb recomputed calls from the immunoSEQ multiplex PCR reads with MiXCR, one row per CDR3 protein. The sample holds around 23,000 distinct CDR3 sequences, approximately 92% seen once. CD8+ and CD4+ blood T cells underwent TCR beta sequencing. The genes are TRBV20-1 and TRBJ2-7; no clear D. Sequencing input: CD8+ T cells from PBMCs. This clonotype was obtained from a human donor with Susac syndrome. The CDR3 sequence: CSARDLGSTYEQYF. The CDR3 DNA reads as TGCAGTGCTAGAGATCTAGGCAGTACCTACGAGCAGTACTTC.